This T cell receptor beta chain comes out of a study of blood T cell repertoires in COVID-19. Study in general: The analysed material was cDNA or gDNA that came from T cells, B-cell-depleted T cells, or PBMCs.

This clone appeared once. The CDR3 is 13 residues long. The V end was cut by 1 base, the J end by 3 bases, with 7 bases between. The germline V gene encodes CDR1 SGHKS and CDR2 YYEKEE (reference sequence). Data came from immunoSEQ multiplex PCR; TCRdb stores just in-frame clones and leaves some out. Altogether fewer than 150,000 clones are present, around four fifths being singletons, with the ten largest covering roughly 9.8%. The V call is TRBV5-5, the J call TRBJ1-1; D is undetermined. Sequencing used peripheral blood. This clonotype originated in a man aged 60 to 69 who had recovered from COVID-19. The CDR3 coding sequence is TGTGCCAGCAGCTTGACCCAGGACACTGAAGCTTTCTTT. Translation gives CASSLTQDTEAFF.